A single sample gave rise to the 8 T cell receptor beta chains below, sequenced in a study of T-cell reconstitution after alpha-beta-depleted transplantation in children. As it was prepared, the TCRbeta library received unique molecular identifiers. A single record per CDR3 protein comes from TCRdb applying MiXCR to the PCR reads. The profile shows about 610,000 distinct CDR3 sequences, about 10% of them singletons. This sample comprised PBMCs from the stem cell graft donor, obtained from the stem cell graft. These receptors came from a human donor who donated a stem cell graft to a child with acute myeloid leukemia.

This chain uses TRBV3-1 with TRBJ2-7; no reliable D call. V was cut by 8 bases and J by 5 bases, with 13 bases left in between. There are 12 residues in the CDR3. Looked up from germline, CDR1 is LGHDT and CDR2 is YNNKEL (reference sequence). The CDR3 DNA sequence: TGTGCCAGCGAAGGCCCGACTGACGAGCAGTACTTC. Translation gives CASEGPTDEQYF.

This clonotype was counted between two and nine times. V gene TRBV28 combines with J gene TRBJ2-7; tentative D call: TRBD1 (5 bases). Germline V gives CDR1 MDHEN, CDR2 SYDVKM. The CDR3 length is 16 residues. V was clipped by 5 bases and J by 1 base, with 18 bases between them. The CDR3 loop is CASSTRGSGLSYEQYF. Here the CDR3 DNA reads TGTGCCAGCAGTACCCGTGGTTCAGGGCTTTCCTACGAGCAGTACTTC.

This clonotype was picked up many times. The V and J genes are TRBV20-1 and TRBJ2-3; a possible D gene is TRBD1 (5 bases). CDR1 and CDR2 from the germline V gene are DFQATT and SNEGSKA (reference sequence). The CDR3 loop spans 12 amino acids. Trimming cost V 6 bases and J 5 bases, with 12 bases left between them. CDR3 sequence reads: CSAPLQGDTQYF. CDR3 DNA sequence: TGCAGTGCACCACTTCAGGGAGATACGCAGTATTTT.

CDR3 DNA sequence: TGTGCCACCAGCCGGGGACAGCCCTACGAGCAGTACTTC. As protein: CATSRGQPYEQYF. The chain carries TRBV15 and TRBJ2-7; TRBD1 matches at 7 bases. The CDR3 loop spans 13 amino acids. Germline V CDR1 and CDR2: LNHNV, YYDKDF (reference sequence). After removal of 5 bases from V and 2 bases from J, the junction contained 3 bases not matched to a gene.

This chain joins TRBV28 and TRBJ2-6; D gene uncertain. This CDR3 contains 14 residues. Germline V gene data show CDR1 as MDHEN and CDR2 as SYDVKM. Trimming removed 7 bases from V and 0 bases from J, with 7 bases in between. The CDR3 DNA is TGTGCCAGCACCCCAAGCTCTGGGGCCAACGTCCTGACTTTC. As protein: CASTPSSGANVLTF. The complete variable domain, with remaining parts taken from reference TRBV28 and TRBJ2-6, reads DVKVTQSSRYLVKRTGEKVFLECVQDMDHENMFWYRQDPGLGLRLIYFSYDVKMKEKGDIPEGYSVSREKKERFSLILESASTNQTSMYLCASTPSSGANVLTFGAGSRLTVL.

The V call is TRBV13, the J call TRBJ2-7, with D perhaps TRBD2 (5 bases). The CDR3 is 14 residues long. In germline, CDR1 is PRHDT, CDR2 FYEKMQ (reference sequence). V lost 5 bases, J lost 2 bases, and 13 bases lay in between. CDR3 loop: CASSKLGGAYEQYF. In DNA form, the CDR3 reads TGTGCCAGCAGCAAACTAGGAGGCGCCTACGAGCAGTACTTC.

At least ten counts were recorded for this clonotype. This sequence joins TRBV15 and TRBJ2-2, with a weak D call TRBD2 (5 bases). This CDR3 is 13 amino acids long. Germline values: CDR1 LNHNV, CDR2 YYDKDF (reference sequence). V was clipped by 6 bases and J by 5 bases, with 10 bases between them. CDR3 residues: CATRKGETGELFF. DNA of the CDR3: TGTGCCACCAGGAAGGGAGAAACCGGGGAGCTGTTTTTT.

This clonotype has a handful of counts. The V gene is TRBV5-1, the J gene TRBJ2-7; a possible D gene is TRBD1 (5 bases). Per the germline V gene, CDR1 is SGHRS and CDR2 is YFSETQ. V was shortened by 3 bases and J by 5 bases, with 15 bases between the two germline ends. CDR3 length: 14 residues. The CDR3 nucleotides read TGCGCCAGCAGCTCGTACGCTATCAGGGACGAGCAGTACTTC. Amino acids: CASSSYAIRDEQYF.